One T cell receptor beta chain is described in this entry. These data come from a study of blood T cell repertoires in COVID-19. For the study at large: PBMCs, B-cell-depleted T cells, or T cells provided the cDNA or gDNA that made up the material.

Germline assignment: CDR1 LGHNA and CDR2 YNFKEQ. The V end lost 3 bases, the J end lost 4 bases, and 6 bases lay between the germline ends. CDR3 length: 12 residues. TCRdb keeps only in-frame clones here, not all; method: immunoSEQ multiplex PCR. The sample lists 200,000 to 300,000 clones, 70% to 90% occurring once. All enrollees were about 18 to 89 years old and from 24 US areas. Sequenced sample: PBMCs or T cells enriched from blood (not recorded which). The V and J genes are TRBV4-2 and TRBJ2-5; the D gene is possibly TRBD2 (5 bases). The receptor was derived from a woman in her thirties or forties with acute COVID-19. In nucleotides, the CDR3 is TGTGCCAGCAGCCAGGACTTAGAGACCCAGTACTTC. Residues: CASSQDLETQYF.